The 4 T cell receptor beta chains below were found in one sample sequenced in a study of breast tumors, draining lymph nodes, adjacent tissues. The lymph nodes were axillary draining lymph nodes from breast cancer patients. TCRdb recomputed calls from the multiplex PCR reads with MiXCR, one row per CDR3 protein. Among approximately 250,000 distinct CDR3 sequences, nearly 35% were seen once, and the ten largest hold 3% to 4.5%. The sequencing sample was made of axillary lymph node tissue. The receptors were sampled from a female donor with breast cancer. Some clones in this sample may be carry-over from other donors' samples.

J is TRBJ2-2 and V is TRBV6-5; 8 bases match TRBD1. CDR3 length: 15 residues. Germline V gives CDR1 MNHEY, CDR2 SVGAGI. J was trimmed by 6 bases and V by 6 bases; bases with no gene match: 9. The CDR3 region is CASRKGRGLAGELFF. Written as DNA, the CDR3 is TGTGCCAGCAGAAAAGGCAGGGGGCTGGCCGGGGAGCTGTTTTTT.

This clonotype was counted at least ten times. This chain links TRBV2 with TRBJ1-6; the match to TRBD1 covers 7 bases. The CDR3 runs 15 residues. Germline-derived CDR1 and CDR2 are SNHLY and FYNNEI. J lost 7 bases, V lost 6 bases, and 9 bases had no gene match. CDR3 sequence (DNA): TGTGCCAGCAGCTACAGGGGTGCATTAAATTCACCCCTCCACTTT. As protein: CASSYRGALNSPLHF. Full variable domain (missing parts from reference TRBV2 and TRBJ1-6): EPEVTQTPSHQVTQMGQEVILRCVPISNHLYFYWYRQILGQKVEFLVSFYNNEISEKSEIFDDQFSVERPDGSNFTLKIRSTKLEDSAMYFCASSYRGALNSPLHFGNGTRLTVT.

This clonotype was detected many times. This sequence joins TRBV2 and TRBJ1-2; tentative D call: TRBD1 (5 bases). CDR3 length: 15 amino acids. The V and J ends lost 3 bases and 1 base respectively, with 12 bases between them. The germline V gene encodes CDR1 SNHLY and CDR2 FYNNEI. DNA for the CDR3: TGTGCCAGCAGTGAGCGGGACCCAAATAACTATGGCTACACCTTC. This encodes CASSERDPNNYGYTF.

This clonotype occurred many times. The V call is TRBV7-3, the J call TRBJ2-1; D is ambiguous. CDR1 is SGHTA and CDR2 is FQGTGA in the germline V gene. Trimming shortened V by 5 bases and J by 5 bases, and 22 bases separated the two germline ends. The CDR3 totals 17 residues. The DNA for the CDR3 is TGTGCCAGCAGCCACAAGGGTCTCCGGTTGATACACAATGAGCAGTTCTTC. This gives the protein CASSHKGLRLIHNEQFF. Using reference TRBV7-3 and TRBJ2-1 for the parts outside the CDR3, the full variable domain is GAGVSQTPSNKVTEKGKYVELRCDPISGHTALYWYRQSLGQGPEFLIYFQGTGAADDSGLPNDRFFAVRPEGSVSTLKIQRTERGDSAVYLCASSHKGLRLIHNEQFFGPGTRLTVL.